The 5 T cell receptor beta chains below come from one sample, sequenced in a study of shared clonotypes between healthy human individuals (TCRdb year 2020). The method behind the library was the immunoSEQ multiplex PCR assay. As stored in TCRdb, this immuneACCESS dataset retains in-frame rearrangements with V and J assigned. A fraction of the clones does not appear; measured against another copy, unresolved V genes explain less than half of the discrepancy, and the remainder lacks a known reason. Across this sample there are roughly 500,000 clones, with approximately 95% seen only once. About 0.064% of the sample is in the top ten clones. The sample comprised naive CD4+ T cells sorted from blood. Read against the paper, the sample's cell subset or site label means: CD45RA+ positively selected. The origin of the receptors is a woman between 25 and 40 years old in good health.

This clone has more than one count but fewer than ten. The chain recombines TRBV28 with TRBJ1-2; D unclear. The CDR3 spans 13 residues. Trimming removed 5 bases at V and 5 bases at J, with 12 bases between. Germline CDR1 and CDR2: MDHEN and SYDVKM. The CDR3 loop is CASSRQHVYGYTF. The CDR3 DNA reads TGTGCCAGCAGTCGACAACATGTTTATGGCTACACCTTC.

This sequence joins TRBV10-3 and TRBJ2-7, with D perhaps assigned TRBD1 or TRBD2 (5 bases each). Per germline, CDR1 ENHRY and CDR2 SYGVKD. V lost 6 bases and J lost 6, with 15 bases in between. The CDR3 extends over 13 amino acids. This CDR3 reads CAISRDPAGEQYF. CDR3 DNA sequence: TGTGCCATCAGCCGGGACCCCGCAGGCGAGCAGTACTTC.

This clone was seen a single time. The V gene is TRBV10-3, the J gene TRBJ2-7; 8 bases map to TRBD1. V dropped 11 bases and J dropped 6; count of bases not matched to a gene: 12. The CDR3 spans 13 residues. Germline CDR1 and CDR2: ENHRY and SYGVKD. CDR3 loop: CAAKGDRRSEQYF. CDR3 nucleotides: TGTGCCGCTAAGGGGGACAGGCGATCCGAGCAGTACTTC.

This clone has a single count. V gene TRBV10-3 combines with J gene TRBJ1-1; D is ambiguous. V gave up 0 bases and J gave up 11 bases, with 10 bases separating them. The V gene's germline CDR1 is ENHRY and CDR2 SYGVKD. CDR3 length equals 12 residues. CDR3 region: CAISESTTVAFF. CDR3 DNA: TGTGCCATCAGTGAGTCGACTACGGTGGCTTTCTTT.

The rearrangement joins TRBV6-5 to TRBJ2-2, with 7 bases matching TRBD2. Per germline, CDR1 MNHEY and CDR2 SVGAGI. The CDR3 is 16 amino acids. The V gene end was trimmed by 0 bases and the J gene end by 5 bases; junction bases not matched to a gene: 6. CDR3: CASSYSNQGGTGELFF. CDR3 DNA sequence: TGTGCCAGCAGTTACTCGAACCAGGGAGGGACCGGGGAGCTGTTTTTT.